The 19 T cell receptor beta chains in this list originate from one sample, sequenced in a study of human T cells and chemical hapten exposure. The sample's time point: pre-sensitization, week 0. Treatment reported: therapeutic diphenylcyclopropenone sensitization with weekly scalp DPC. Using its own MiXCR run on the RACE reads, TCRdb lists one record per CDR3 protein. The sample carries around 120,000 distinct CDR3 sequences, approximately 12% recorded once. Sample: whole blood, taken in connection with sensitization to the hapten diphenylcyclopropenone (DPC). These TCRs come from a woman under 30 with alopecia areata. Some clones in this sample may be carry-over from other donors' samples.

This clonotype was observed a handful of times. The chain employs TRBV18 and TRBJ1-5; no definite D call. The CDR3 length is 14 residues. Trimming removed 4 bases at V and 5 bases at J, with 12 bases between. CDR1 is KGHSH and CDR2 is LQKENI in the germline V gene. This CDR3 reads CASSLGPVDQPQHF. CDR3 in DNA: TGTGCCAGCTCACTAGGACCTGTCGATCAGCCCCAGCATTTT. Complete variable domain (other parts from reference TRBV18 and TRBJ1-5): NAGVMQNPRHLVRRRGQEARLRCSPMKGHSHVYWYRQLPEEGLKFMVYLQKENIIDESGMPKERFSAEFPKEGPSILRIQQVVRGDSAAYFCASSLGPVDQPQHFGDGTRLSIL.

This clonotype was counted at least ten times. The chain recombines TRBV10-3 with TRBJ2-5; either TRBD1 or TRBD2 may fit D (5 bases each). The germline gives CDR1 ENHRY, CDR2 SYGVKD. This CDR3 contains 14 residues. Between the trimmed V and J ends, which lost 6 bases and 4 bases, there was a span of 15 bases. The CDR3 protein is CAISTSGLSETQYF. DNA of the CDR3: TGTGCCATCAGCACCTCGGGGCTATCAGAGACCCAGTACTTC.

The gene calls are TRBV14 and TRBJ1-2; the D gene is possibly TRBD1 (6 bases). Germline lookup yields CDR1 SGHDN and CDR2 FVKESK. The CDR3 has 15 amino acids. Trimming pared 0 bases from V and 8 bases from J, leaving 16 bases between. In DNA, the CDR3 is TGTGCCAGCAGCCAAGATCTCCGGGGGCGCGGAGGCTACACCTTC. Its translation is CASSQDLRGRGGYTF.

This clonotype was observed at least ten times. The genes are TRBV5-5 and TRBJ2-5, with D unclear. V was trimmed by 4 bases and J by 4 bases, leaving 20 bases between them. This CDR3 is built from 16 residues. Germline assignment: CDR1 SGHKS and CDR2 YYEKEE (reference sequence). CDR3 residues: CASSAPGQTLPETQYF. Written as DNA, the CDR3 is TGTGCCAGCAGCGCCCCGGGCCAAACCCTCCCAGAGACCCAGTACTTC.

This clonotype appeared many times. In DNA form, the CDR3 reads TGCGCCAGCAGCTCCACTAGCGGGGAATCCTACAATGAGCAGTTCTTC. Amino acids: CASSSTSGESYNEQFF. The chain couples TRBV5-1 to TRBJ2-1, with TRBD2 matching over 10 bases. This CDR3 region has 16 residues. Germline V lookup: CDR1 SGHRS, CDR2 YFSETQ. V lost 3 bases to trimming and J lost 1 base; unmatched junction nucleotides: 4.

V and J are TRBV6-1 and TRBJ1-1; unclear D gene. From germline, CDR1 is MNHNS and CDR2 SASEGT. The V end was cut by 0 bases, the J end by 5 bases, with 10 bases between. The CDR3 length is 14 residues. The CDR3 DNA is TGTGCCAGCAGTGAAGCGGTGCGGGGAACTGAAGCTTTCTTT. This translates into CASSEAVRGTEAFF.

The chain links TRBV6-2 or TRBV6-3 to TRBJ2-7; 10 positions agree with TRBD1. CDR3 length: 17 residues. Losses at the gene ends were 1 base for V and 3 bases for J; bases not matched to a gene: 9. CDR1 is MNHEY and CDR2 is SVGEGT in the germline V gene. The CDR3 loop is CASSYFPATGGVYEQYF. The CDR3 coding sequence is TGTGCCAGCAGTTACTTCCCGGCGACAGGGGGCGTCTACGAGCAGTACTTC.

This chain links TRBV2 with TRBJ2-2; 8 positions match TRBD1. The CDR3 consists of 14 residues. Germline CDR1 is SNHLY and CDR2 is FYNNEI. Losses at the gene ends were 6 bases for V and 3 bases for J; bases not matched to a gene: 3. The CDR3 bases are TGTGCCAGCAGCCGGGACAGGTACACCGGGGAGCTGTTTTTT. This codes for CASSRDRYTGELFF.

CDR3 sequence: CASSLTRTGANSPLHF. The DNA for the CDR3 is TGTGCCAGCAGCCTAACTCGGACAGGGGCTAATTCACCCCTCCACTTT. The V and J genes are TRBV4-2 and TRBJ1-6; 9 bases fit TRBD1. The CDR3 runs 16 residues. The V segment lost 4 bases and the J segment 6 bases; nucleotides outside the gene matches: 7. The V gene's germline CDR1 is LGHNA and CDR2 YNFKEQ.

The chain combines TRBV28 with TRBJ1-1; possibly TRBD1 for D (6 bases). The CDR3 sequence is 13 residues long. CDR1 is MDHEN, CDR2 SYDVKM, per germline. V was shortened by 1 base and J by 9 bases, with 12 bases between the two germline ends. The CDR3 spells CASSLLGQFQAFF. CDR3 coding DNA: TGTGCCAGCAGTTTATTAGGACAGTTTCAAGCTTTCTTT.

This clonotype appeared a few times. The rearrangement links TRBV19 to TRBJ1-5; TRBD1 matches 7 bases. The germline V gene encodes CDR1 LNHDA and CDR2 SQIVND (reference sequence). The length of the CDR3 is 18 residues. The ends lost 3 bases at V and 5 bases at J; junction bases unmatched: 16. The CDR3 is CASSIEGPRGGTHQPQHF. The CDR3 DNA follows: TGTGCCAGTAGTATTGAAGGCCCCAGGGGGGGCACCCATCAGCCCCAGCATTTT.

In its sample, this clonotype was seen a few times. The genes are TRBV7-2 and TRBJ1-2; no firm D call. The length of the CDR3 is 13 residues. Trimming stripped 5 bases from V and 7 bases from J, with 14 bases between. Germline CDR1 and CDR2: SGHTA and FQGNSA. The DNA of the CDR3 is TGTGCCAGCAGCCCAACATTAGTATTTGGCTACACCTTC. Translated, it gives CASSPTLVFGYTF.

Note on this clonotype: At one of its ends the junction is not consistent with the germline gene, which may arise from a read error. CDR3 coding DNA: TGTGCCGGCAGCCAGGGGCAGCCCCAGCATTTT. This gives the protein CAGSQGQPQHF. This chain links TRBV6-2 or TRBV6-3 with TRBJ1-5; maybe TRBD1 (6 bases). CDR1 is MNHEY and CDR2 is SVGEGT in the germline V gene. The CDR3 spans 11 residues.

This clonotype has more than one count but fewer than ten. This chain links TRBV30 with TRBJ1-2; no definite D call. CDR1 is GTSNPN, CDR2 SVGIG, per germline (reference sequence). Trimming shortened V by 3 bases and J by 8 bases, and 16 bases separated the two germline ends. The CDR3 has 13 residues. The CDR3 reads CAWRDLRLGGYTF. The CDR3 nucleotides read TGTGCCTGGAGGGACCTCCGGTTGGGAGGCTACACCTTC.

This clonotype was seen repeatedly, ten times or more. This sequence joins TRBV5-1 and TRBJ1-1; D uncertain. The CDR3 totals 15 residues. The V end lost 4 bases, the J end lost 5 bases, and 18 bases lay between the germline ends. From germline, CDR1 is SGHRS and CDR2 YFSETQ. CDR3 DNA: TGCGCCAGCAGCCGCATTCCGGGCCAGGAGACTGAAGCTTTCTTT. Its protein is CASSRIPGQETEAFF.

V gene TRBV7-9 combines with J gene TRBJ2-3, with 13 bases fitting TRBD2. This CDR3 spans 19 amino acids. Germline CDR1 is SEHNR and CDR2 is FQNEAQ (reference sequence). J lost 4 bases, V lost 6 bases, and 16 bases had no gene match. The CDR3 bases are TGTGCCAGCAGTCGCCCGGGACAGGGCGGACTAGCGGGGGCAGATACGCAGTATTTT. It yields the protein CASSRPGQGGLAGADTQYF.

Ten or more counts support this clonotype. J is TRBJ1-2 and V is TRBV28; D unclear. This CDR3 contains 15 residues. Germline CDR1 is MDHEN and CDR2 is SYDVKM. V lost 3 bases to trimming and J lost 0 bases, with 11 bases between them. The CDR3 is CASSFQDRANYGYTF. The CDR3 bases are TGTGCCAGCAGTTTCCAGGATCGGGCTAACTATGGCTACACCTTC.

CDR3 DNA sequence: TGTGCCAGCAGTTTCCGGGACAGGGGGCTATGGAACACCGGGGAGCTGTTTTTT. Its translation is CASSFRDRGLWNTGELFF. The chain recombines TRBV12-3 or TRBV12-4 with TRBJ2-2; 12 bases agree with TRBD1. Unmatched junction bases numbered 6, after V lost 3 bases and J lost 1 base. This CDR3 has 18 residues.

This clonotype came up many times. The chain links TRBV7-2 to TRBJ1-1; TRBD1 is a possible D gene (5 bases). Between the trimmed V and J ends, which lost 5 bases and 4 bases, there was a span of 17 bases. CDR1 and CDR2 from the germline V gene are SGHTA and FQGNSA. The CDR3 has 15 residues. DNA of the CDR3: TGTGCCAGCAGCCCCTCCAGCGGCAGGGTCACTGAAGCTTTCTTT. It yields the protein CASSPSSGRVTEAFF.